Below are 16 T cell receptor beta chains sequenced from a single sample in a study of blood T cells in healthy people across ages. Using a J-beta primer mix together with a sample-barcoded 5' primer, a second PCR was run for roughly 6 to 12 cycles. One entry per CDR3 protein results from TCRdb running MiXCR on the 5' RACE reads. This table holds around 1.5 million distinct CDR3 sequences, roughly 32% found once. The specimen sequenced was blood. These receptors came from a young woman in good health.

Notes on this clonotype: A much larger clone lies one base from this, so it may be a read error. The V gene is TRBV20-1, the J gene TRBJ2-3; D is unresolved. This CDR3 contains 11 residues. Germline assignment: CDR1 DFQATT and CDR2 SNEGSKA (reference sequence). The CDR3 nucleotides are TGCGGTGCTAGAGGATTAGATACGCAGTATTTT. Translating gives CGARGLDTQYF.

J is TRBJ1-2 and V is TRBV28; D possibly corresponds to TRBD1 (6 bases). Germline CDR1 and CDR2: MDHEN and SYDVKM. The CDR3 is 20 residues long. V was shortened by 4 bases and J by 0 bases, with 27 bases between the two germline ends. CDR3 sequence: CASSSRRYYGRGSANYGYTF. The DNA for the CDR3 is TGTGCCAGCAGTTCCAGGCGGTACTACGGCAGGGGATCCGCTAACTATGGCTACACCTTC.

The chain employs TRBV20-1 and TRBJ2-1, with D possibly matching TRBD1 (6 bases). The CDR3 runs to 13 residues. Per germline, CDR1 DFQATT and CDR2 SNEGSKA (reference sequence). The V gene lost 3 bases and the J gene lost 9 bases, with 15 bases spanning the gap. The CDR3 DNA reads TGCAGTGCTAGGGGAACAGGGACCGCTGAGCAGTTCTTC. Translating it yields CSARGTGTAEQFF.

Here the CDR3 DNA reads TGTGCCACCAGGGACAGGGGGCGAAAAGGCAATCAGCCCCAGCATTTT. Translation gives CATRDRGRKGNQPQHF. The V and J genes are TRBV24-1 and TRBJ1-5; 11 positions agree with TRBD1. The CDR3 is made up of 16 amino acids. J was trimmed by 2 bases and V by 7 bases; bases with no gene match: 6. The V gene's germline CDR1 is KGHDR and CDR2 SFDVKD.

This rearrangement joins TRBV11-2 to TRBJ2-3; TRBD2 agrees at 8 bases. With 5 bases clipped from V and 1 base from J, the junction kept 14 bases outside the gene matches. CDR1 and CDR2 from the germline V gene are SGHAT and FQNNGV. The CDR3 extends over 18 amino acids. The CDR3, as DNA: TGTGCCAGCAGCGCGCGCCGGGGGGCGGGGGGCCGCACAGATACGCAGTATTTT. Translating gives CASSARRGAGGRTDTQYF.

This chain connects TRBV4-1 to TRBJ2-1; a possible D gene is TRBD1 (6 bases). The CDR3 length is 17 residues. CDR1 and CDR2 (germline): MGHRA, YSYEKL. V was clipped by 3 bases and J by 9 bases, with 24 bases between them. In nucleotides, the CDR3 is TGCGCCAGCAGCCACCCACAGACAGGTGGCTCTCTCGTTGAGCAGTTCTTC. Its translation: CASSHPQTGGSLVEQFF.

On this clonotype itself: This may be a read error, as it is one base from a much larger clone. The chain couples TRBV29-1 to TRBJ2-5; tentative D call: TRBD1 (6 bases). The DNA matches TRBJ2-7 better at its end, which makes the J call doubtful. In germline, CDR1 is SQVTM, CDR2 ANQGSEA. CDR3 length: 13 residues. The CDR3 sequence is CGASQGRTGEQYF. The CDR3 nucleotides are TGCGGCGCATCACAGGGAAGAACGGGCGAGCAGTACTTC.

The V call is TRBV2, the J call TRBJ2-1, with 11 bases identical to TRBD2. Germline-derived CDR1 and CDR2 are SNHLY and FYNNEI. The CDR3 runs to 17 residues. V lost 6 bases to trimming and J lost 3 bases; unmatched junction nucleotides: 10. This CDR3 is CASRNDLAGGNYNEQFF. The CDR3 DNA sequence: TGTGCCAGCAGGAATGATTTAGCGGGAGGGAACTACAATGAGCAGTTCTTC.

The chain recombines TRBV20-1 with TRBJ1-2; tentative D call: TRBD1 (5 bases). Germline V gene sequence: CDR1 DFQATT, CDR2 SNEGSKA (reference sequence). The CDR3 has 11 amino acids. Deletions cut 6 bases from V and 6 bases from J, with 11 bases between. Written as DNA, the CDR3 is TGCAGTGCCCGCAGGGACGATGGCTACACCTTC. Translated, it gives CSARRDDGYTF.

This clonotype was detected ten times or more. This chain joins TRBV7-9 and TRBJ1-5; no firm D call. The V gene lost 2 bases and the J gene lost 6 bases, with 8 bases spanning the gap. Looked up from germline, CDR1 is SEHNR and CDR2 is FQNEAQ (reference sequence). This CDR3 contains 13 residues. The CDR3 loop is CASSLTGSQPQHF. The CDR3 DNA sequence: TGTGCCAGCAGCTTAACGGGTTCTCAGCCCCAGCATTTT.

The V gene is TRBV29-1, the J gene TRBJ1-1; D possibly corresponds to TRBD1 (6 bases). Per germline, CDR1 SQVTM and CDR2 ANQGSEA. The CDR3 has 13 residues. CDR3 DNA: TGCAGTGGGGCAGGGGCCGTGAACACTGAAGCTTTCTTT. It is translated as CSGAGAVNTEAFF.

In nucleotides, the CDR3 is TGCAGTGCAGACCAAGAACGAGAGACCCAGTACTTC. Translation gives CSADQERETQYF. The chain carries TRBV20-1 and TRBJ2-5; D is unclear. CDR3 length: 12 amino acids. The V end was cut by 6 bases, the J end by 4 bases, with 12 bases between. Germline CDR1 DFQATT, CDR2 SNEGSKA (reference sequence).

V usage is TRBV2 and J usage is TRBJ2-1, with D tentatively TRBD1 or TRBD2 (6 bases each). The germline CDR1 and CDR2 sequences are SNHLY and FYNNEI. The CDR3 consists of 14 residues. Trimming removed 3 bases at V and 4 bases at J, with 10 bases between. The DNA of the CDR3 is TGTGCCAGCAGTGACCGGGGGCTTTACAATGAGCAGTTCTTC. It is translated as CASSDRGLYNEQFF.

The chain is built from TRBV5-1 and TRBJ1-2, with 9 positions matching TRBD1. CDR3 length: 13 amino acids. V was clipped by 4 bases and J by 8 bases; unmatched bases: 6. The germline CDR1 and CDR2 sequences are SGHRS and YFSETQ. CDR3 region: CASSTDRGGGYTF. In DNA, the CDR3 is TGCGCCAGCAGCACCGACAGGGGGGGCGGCTACACCTTC.

This clonotype was recorded many times. This rearrangement joins TRBV5-6 to TRBJ1-2; 7 nucleotides line up with TRBD1. V lost 4 bases and J lost 6; bases outside the gene matches: 18. The CDR3 extends over 17 amino acids. Germline V gene sequence: CDR1 SGHDT, CDR2 YYEEEE. The CDR3 is CASSRRTERGLGHGYTF. The CDR3 DNA follows: TGTGCCAGCAGCCGGAGGACAGAGAGGGGGCTAGGTCATGGCTACACCTTC.

The chain links TRBV2 to TRBJ2-1; 8 bases match TRBD2. J lost 8 bases, V lost 6 bases, and 12 bases had no gene match. CDR1 and CDR2 from the germline V gene are SNHLY and FYNNEI. This CDR3 region has 15 residues. CDR3 sequence reads: CASSPTGLGADEQFF. The CDR3 DNA reads as TGTGCCAGCAGCCCCACGGGACTAGGGGCGGATGAGCAGTTCTTC.